This T cell receptor (beta chain) emerged from a study of Tregs in tolerant kidney transplant recipients. Regarding this clone: Its cognate antigen is unknown.

Related graft donors supplied nonmyeloablative bone marrow transplants, and mixed chimerism was transient. Study observations and caveats: Tregs expanded with activated donor B cells seemed most donor-specific. Changing PCR primers prevented nucleotide comparison between some patients' samples. Tolerant patients' donor-specific Tregs expanded beyond overall Tregs, suggesting antigen-driven growth. Validation in larger populations is needed because few patients were studied.

Assay used: immunoSEQ multiplex PCR; TCRdb lists only in-frame clones, some missing. The sample features around 6,400 clones, with about two fifths in its top ten. The TCR sequence derives from a human patient who received a combined kidney and bone marrow transplant. Some T cells may have come from the graft donor. Here the sequenced sample was CD8+ T cells from blood (PBMCs), taken 12 months after the transplant.

CDR3 bases read: TGTGCCAGTAGTATCAGTGGGGCCAATGGC. This codes for CASSISGANG. The entire CDR3 protein is CASSISGANGYTF. The chain has TRBV19 and TRBJ1-2; maybe TRBD1 (5 bases). The read halts 3 residues ahead of the CDR3 end, with the missing end drawn from the germline J gene. Trimming took off 3 bases at V and 6 bases at J, with 11 bases between the two ends. The CDR3 consists of 13 residues. CDR1 is LNHDA, CDR2 SQIVND, per germline (reference sequence). Drawing the rest from reference TRBV19 and TRBJ1-2, the complete variable domain is DGGITQSPKYLFRKEGQNVTLSCEQNLNHDAMYWYRQDPGQGLRLIYYSQIVNDFQKGDIAEGYSVSREKKESFPLTVTSAQKNPTAFYLCASSISGANGYTFGSGTRLTVV.